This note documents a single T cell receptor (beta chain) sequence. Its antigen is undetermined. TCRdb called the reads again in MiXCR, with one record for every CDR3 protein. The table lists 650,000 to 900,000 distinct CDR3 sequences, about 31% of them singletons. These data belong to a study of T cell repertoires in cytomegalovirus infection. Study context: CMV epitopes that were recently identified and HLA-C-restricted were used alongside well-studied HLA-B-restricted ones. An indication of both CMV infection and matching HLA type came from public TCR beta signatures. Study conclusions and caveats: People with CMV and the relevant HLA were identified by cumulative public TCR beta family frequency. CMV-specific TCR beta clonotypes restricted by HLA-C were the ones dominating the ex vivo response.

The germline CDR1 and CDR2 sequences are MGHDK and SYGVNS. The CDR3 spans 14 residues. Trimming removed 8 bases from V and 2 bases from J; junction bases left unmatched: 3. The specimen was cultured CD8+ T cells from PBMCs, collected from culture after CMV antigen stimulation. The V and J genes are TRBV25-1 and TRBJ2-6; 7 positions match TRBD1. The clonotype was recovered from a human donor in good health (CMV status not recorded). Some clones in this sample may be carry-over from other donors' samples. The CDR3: CASGTGAGANVLTF. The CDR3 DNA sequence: TGTGCCAGCGGCACAGGGGCTGGGGCCAACGTCCTGACTTTC.